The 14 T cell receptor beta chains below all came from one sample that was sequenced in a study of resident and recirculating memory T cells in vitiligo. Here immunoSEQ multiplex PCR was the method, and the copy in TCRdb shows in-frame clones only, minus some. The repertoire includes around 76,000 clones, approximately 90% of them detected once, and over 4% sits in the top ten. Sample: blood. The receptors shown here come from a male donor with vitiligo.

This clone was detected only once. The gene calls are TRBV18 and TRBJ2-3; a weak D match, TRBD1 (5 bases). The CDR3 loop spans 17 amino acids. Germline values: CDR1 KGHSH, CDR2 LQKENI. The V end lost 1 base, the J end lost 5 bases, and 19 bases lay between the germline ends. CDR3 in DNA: TGTGCCAGCTCACCACTAAACCAGGGTGCCGCGGAAGATACGCAGTATTTT. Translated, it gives CASSPLNQGAAEDTQYF.

In DNA form, the CDR3 reads TGTGCCAGCAGGGACAGGGGGCGAGCGGCCGGGGAGCTGTTTTTT. This gives the protein CASRDRGRAAGELFF. The gene calls are TRBV27 and TRBJ2-2; 11 bases are shared with TRBD1. There are 15 residues in the CDR3. Germline V lookup: CDR1 MNHEY, CDR2 SMNVEV (reference sequence). J was trimmed by 6 bases and V by 6 bases; bases with no gene match: 6.

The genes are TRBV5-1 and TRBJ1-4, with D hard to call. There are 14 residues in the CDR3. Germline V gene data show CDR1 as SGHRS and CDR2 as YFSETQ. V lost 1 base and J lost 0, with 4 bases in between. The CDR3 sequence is CASSLTTTNEKLFF. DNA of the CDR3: TGCGCCAGCAGCTTGACAACAACTAATGAAAAACTGTTTTTT. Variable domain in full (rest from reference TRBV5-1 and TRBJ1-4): KAGVTQTPRYLIKTRGQQVTLSCSPISGHRSVSWYQQTPGQGLQFLFEYFSETQRNKGNFPGRFSGRQFSNSRSEMNVSTLELGDSALYLCASSLTTTNEKLFFGSGTQLSVL.

In DNA, the CDR3 is TGTGCCAGCAGTACGATTCGGGACATCTTCTATGGCTACACCTTC. This encodes CASSTIRDIFYGYTF. The V call is TRBV6-5, the J call TRBJ1-2, with D perhaps TRBD1 (6 bases). V was trimmed by 5 bases and J by 4 bases, leaving 17 bases between them. CDR3 length: 15 amino acids. CDR1 and CDR2 (germline): MNHEY, SVGAGI.

The CDR3 is CASSAGDGEQFF. CDR3 nucleotides: TGTGCCAGCAGCGCAGGGGACGGTGAGCAGTTCTTC. V and J are TRBV2 and TRBJ2-1; D perhaps matches TRBD1 (6 bases). V was cut by 6 bases and J by 9 bases, with 12 bases left in between. The CDR3 is 12 residues long. Germline CDR1 SNHLY, CDR2 FYNNEI.

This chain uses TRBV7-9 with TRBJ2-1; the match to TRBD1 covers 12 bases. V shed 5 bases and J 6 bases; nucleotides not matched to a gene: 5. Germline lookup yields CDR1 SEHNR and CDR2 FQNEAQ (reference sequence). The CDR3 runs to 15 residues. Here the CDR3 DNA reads TGTGCCAGCAGCATCCGGGACAGGGGGCTCAATGAGCAGTTCTTC. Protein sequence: CASSIRDRGLNEQFF. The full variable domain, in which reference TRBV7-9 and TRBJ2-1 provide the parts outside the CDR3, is DTGVSQNPRHKITKRGQNVTFRCDPISEHNRLYWYRQTLGQGPEFLTYFQNEAQLEKSRLLSDRFSAERPKGSFSTLEIQRTEQGDSAMYLCASSIRDRGLNEQFFGPGTRLTVL.

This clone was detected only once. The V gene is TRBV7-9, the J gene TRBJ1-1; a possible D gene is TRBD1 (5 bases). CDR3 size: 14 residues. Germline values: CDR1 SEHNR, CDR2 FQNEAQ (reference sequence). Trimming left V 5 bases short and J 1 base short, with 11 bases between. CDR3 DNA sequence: TGTGCCAGCAGCATCTCTGACAGGAACACTGAAGCTTTCTTT. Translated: CASSISDRNTEAFF.

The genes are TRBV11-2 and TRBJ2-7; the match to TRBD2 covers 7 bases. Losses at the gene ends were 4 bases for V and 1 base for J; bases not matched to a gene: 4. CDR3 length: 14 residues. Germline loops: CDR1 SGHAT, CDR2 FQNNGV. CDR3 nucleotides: TGTGCCAGCAGCTCCGGGAGGCTATCCTACGAGCAGTACTTC. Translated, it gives CASSSGRLSYEQYF.

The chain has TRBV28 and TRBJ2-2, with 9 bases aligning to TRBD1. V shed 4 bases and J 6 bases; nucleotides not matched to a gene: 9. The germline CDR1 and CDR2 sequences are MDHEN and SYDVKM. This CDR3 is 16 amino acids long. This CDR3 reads CASSSFGDREAGELFF. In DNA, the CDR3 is TGTGCCAGCAGTTCCTTCGGGGACAGGGAGGCCGGGGAGCTGTTTTTT.

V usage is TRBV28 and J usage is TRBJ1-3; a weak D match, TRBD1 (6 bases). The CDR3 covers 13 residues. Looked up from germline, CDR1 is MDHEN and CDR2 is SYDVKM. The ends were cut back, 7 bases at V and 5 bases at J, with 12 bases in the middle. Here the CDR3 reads CASNLWGRNTIYF. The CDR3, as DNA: TGTGCCAGCAACCTCTGGGGGCGAAACACCATATATTTT.

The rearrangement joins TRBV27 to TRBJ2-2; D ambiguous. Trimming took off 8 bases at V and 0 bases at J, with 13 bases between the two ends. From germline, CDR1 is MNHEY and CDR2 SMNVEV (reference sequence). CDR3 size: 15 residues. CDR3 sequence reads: CASLTRVSNTGELFF. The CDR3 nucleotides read TGTGCCAGCCTGACCCGGGTATCGAACACCGGGGAGCTGTTTTTT.

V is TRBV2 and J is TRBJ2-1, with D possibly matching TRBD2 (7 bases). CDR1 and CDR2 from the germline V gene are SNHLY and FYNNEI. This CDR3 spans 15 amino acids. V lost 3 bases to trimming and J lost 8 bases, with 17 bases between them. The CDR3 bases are TGTGCCAGCAGTGACCGGGGGGCCATAGCAGATGAGCAGTTCTTC. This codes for CASSDRGAIADEQFF.

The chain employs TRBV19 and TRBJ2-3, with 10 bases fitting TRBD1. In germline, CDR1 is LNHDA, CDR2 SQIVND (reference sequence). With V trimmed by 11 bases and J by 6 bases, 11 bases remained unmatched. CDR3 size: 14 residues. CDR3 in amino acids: CASGQGKLADTQYF. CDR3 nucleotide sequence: TGTGCCTCGGGACAGGGGAAATTGGCGGATACGCAGTATTTT.

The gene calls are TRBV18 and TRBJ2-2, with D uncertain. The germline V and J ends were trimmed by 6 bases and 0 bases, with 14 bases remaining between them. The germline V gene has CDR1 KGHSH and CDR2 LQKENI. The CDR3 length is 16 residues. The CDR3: CASSPLEHSNTGELFF. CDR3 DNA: TGTGCCAGCTCCCCGCTAGAACACTCGAACACCGGGGAGCTGTTTTTT.